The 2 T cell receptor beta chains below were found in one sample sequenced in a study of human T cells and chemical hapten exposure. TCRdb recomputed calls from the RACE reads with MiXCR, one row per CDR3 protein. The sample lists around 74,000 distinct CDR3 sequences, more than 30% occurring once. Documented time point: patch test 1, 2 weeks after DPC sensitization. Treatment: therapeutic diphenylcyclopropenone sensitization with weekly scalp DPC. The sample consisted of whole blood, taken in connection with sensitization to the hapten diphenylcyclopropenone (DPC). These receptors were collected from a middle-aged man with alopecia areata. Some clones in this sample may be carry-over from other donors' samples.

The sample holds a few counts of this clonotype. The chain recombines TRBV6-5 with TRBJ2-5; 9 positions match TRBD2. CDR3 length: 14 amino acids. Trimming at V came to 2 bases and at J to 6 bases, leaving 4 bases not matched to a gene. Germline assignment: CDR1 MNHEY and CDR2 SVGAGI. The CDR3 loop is CASSYSGGIQTQYF. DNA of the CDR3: TGTGCCAGCAGTTACAGCGGGGGGATACAGACCCAGTACTTC.

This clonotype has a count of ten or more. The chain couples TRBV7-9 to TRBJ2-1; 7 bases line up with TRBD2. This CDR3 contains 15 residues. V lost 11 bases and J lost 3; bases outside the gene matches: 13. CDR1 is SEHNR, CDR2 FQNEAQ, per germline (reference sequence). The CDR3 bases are TGTGCCGCTCCTCTGGGGGGGGGAAACTACAATGAGCAGTTCTTC. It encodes CAAPLGGGNYNEQFF.